A selection of T cell receptor beta chains follows, all from one sample in a study of post-analysis software for immune sequencing data. In TCRdb, the PCR reads were re-called with MiXCR into one record per CDR3 protein. The table shows under 200,000 distinct CDR3 sequences, with 30% to 45% occurring only once. The material sequenced was blood, taken after autologous hematopoietic stem cell transplantation. Every receptor here comes from a girl aged 5-17 years with multiple sclerosis. The CDR3 runs from the conserved cysteine through the conserved F or W. D genes are given only for firm matches. Some rows have no size entry. The others give once, few or many, or a class for an expanded clone.

v_gene	j_gene	abundance	d_gene	CDR3aa	CDR3nt
TRBV7-2	TRBJ2-3	few	TRBD2	CASSFAALAGPSTDTQYF	TGTGCCAGCAGCTTCGCGGCGCTAGCGGGTCCTAGCACAGATACGCAGTATTTT
TRBV4-1	TRBJ1-5	few	-	CASSQDPNSNQPQHF	TGCGCCAGCAGCCAAGATCCCAATAGCAATCAGCCCCAGCATTTT
TRBV9	TRBJ2-1	few	TRBD2	CASSVGWRGLGGNEQFF	TGTGCCAGCAGCGTAGGTTGGCGGGGGTTGGGGGGGAATGAGCAGTTCTTC
TRBV7-8	TRBJ2-5	-	-	CASSLRAGLWETQYF	TGTGCCAGCAGCTTAAGGGCCGGCCTGTGGGAGACCCAGTACTTC
TRBV5-1	TRBJ1-1	-	TRBD1	CASSANAGTGEKAFF	TGCGCCAGCAGCGCAAATGCCGGGACAGGGGAAAAAGCTTTCTTT
TRBV30	TRBJ1-2	many	TRBD1	CAWSVPPGGAGGYTF	TGTGCCTGGAGTGTACCCCCAGGGGGCGCTGGGGGCTACACCTTC
TRBV12-3/TRBV12-4	TRBJ1-5	few	-	CASSLGVNEQFFGPGNQPQHF	-
TRBV6-6	TRBJ2-5	-	TRBD2	CASQPSGSQETQYF	TGTGCCAGCCAACCTAGCGGGAGCCAAGAGACCCAGTACTTC
TRBV20-1	TRBJ2-7	few	TRBD2	CSAGGASGSYEQYF	TGCAGTGCTGGAGGGGCTAGCGGGTCCTACGAGCAGTACTTC
TRBV5-5	TRBJ2-3	-	-	CASSPYLDTQYF	TGTGCCAGCAGCCCGTATTTAGATACGCAGTATTTT
TRBV13	TRBJ1-1	many	-	CASSLAGLPSGRTEAFF	TGTGCCAGCAGCTTAGCCGGGCTCCCCTCGGGAAGAACTGAAGCTTTCTTT
TRBV12-3/TRBV12-4	TRBJ2-7	many	TRBD1	CASSLQGAGYEQYF	TGTGCCAGCAGTTTGCAGGGGGCTGGGTACGAGCAGTACTTC
TRBV5-1	TRBJ1-2	-	-	CASSLDRYGYTF	TGCGCCAGCAGCTTGGACAGATATGGCTACACCTTC
TRBV12-3/TRBV12-4	TRBJ2-7	-	-	CASSFRGTASYEQYF	TGTGCCAGCAGCTTCCGGGGAACTGCCTCCTACGAGCAGTACTTC
TRBV25-1	TRBJ2-3	-	TRBD2	CASSEIAGGLGRTDTQYF	TGTGCCAGCAGTGAAATAGCGGGAGGCCTCGGGCGCACAGATACGCAGTATTTT
TRBV7-2	TRBJ2-1	-	-	CASSLGSRRGGGEQFF	TGTGCCAGCAGCTTAGGGAGCAGGAGAGGGGGAGGTGAGCAGTTCTTC
TRBV2	TRBJ1-2	few	-	CACLYRSPNYGYTF	TGTGCCTGCTTGTACCGAAGTCCTAACTATGGCTACACCTTC
TRBV7-2	TRBJ1-4	few	TRBD1	CASSLGQGVMGEKLFF	TGTGCCAGCAGCCTCGGACAGGGGGTGATGGGAGAAAAACTGTTTTTT
TRBV7-9	TRBJ2-3	-	-	CAVVAAADTQYF	TGTGCCGTTGTCGCGGCTGCGGATACGCAGTATTTT
TRBV29-1	TRBJ2-5	-	-	CSALGGMGWQETQYF	TGCAGCGCCCTAGGGGGAATGGGTTGGCAAGAGACCCAGTACTTC
TRBV29-1	TRBJ2-3	few	TRBD2	CSVEDLAGGGTDTQYF	TGCAGCGTTGAAGATCTCGCGGGAGGGGGTACAGATACGCAGTATTTT
TRBV5-1	TRBJ2-5	many	TRBD2	CASSLRPQIRTSRYQETQYF	TGCGCCAGCAGCTTGAGGCCGCAAATTCGGACTAGCCGGTACCAAGAGACCCAGTACTTC
TRBV7-2	TRBJ2-1	-	-	CASSGRAAWGNEQFF	TGTGCCAGCAGCGGTCGGGCAGCCTGGGGCAATGAGCAGTTCTTC
TRBV6-5	TRBJ1-1	once	-	CASSYSPVSNTEAFF	TGTGCCAGCAGTTACTCGCCAGTCTCGAACACTGAAGCTTTCTTT